The sequence of this T cell receptor (beta chain) was determined in a study of Graves' ophthalmopathy and Graves' hyperthyroidism. The study, taken as a whole, reports: Discrimination between ophthalmopathy and stable hyperthyroidism by a 13-signature model showed nearly 90% sensitivity and less than 84% specificity.

For repertoire sequencing, the TCR beta CDR3 regions were amplified from RNA transcripts. RT-PCR with HTBI primers came first, then second-round multiplex PCR. TCRdb ran MiXCR on the multiplex PCR reads and lists one entry per CDR3 protein. In the table there are hundreds of thousands of distinct CDR3 sequences, more than 20% of which are singletons. V lost 0 bases to trimming and J lost 0 bases, with 8 bases between them. The length of the CDR3 is 15 residues. Germline lookup yields CDR1 MNHEY and CDR2 SVGAGI. The table lists this clonotype with many counts. Its antigen remains unidentified. PBMCs were density-gradient isolated from roughly 10 ml fresh blood.

The sample consisted of peripheral blood. The sequence came from a woman under 30 with stable Graves' hyperthyroidism. This chain connects TRBV6-5 to TRBJ1-1; D call uncertain. CDR3 sequence: CASSYSRQMNTEAFF. The CDR3 DNA follows: TGTGCCAGCAGTTACTCGAGGCAGATGAACACTGAAGCTTTCTTT.